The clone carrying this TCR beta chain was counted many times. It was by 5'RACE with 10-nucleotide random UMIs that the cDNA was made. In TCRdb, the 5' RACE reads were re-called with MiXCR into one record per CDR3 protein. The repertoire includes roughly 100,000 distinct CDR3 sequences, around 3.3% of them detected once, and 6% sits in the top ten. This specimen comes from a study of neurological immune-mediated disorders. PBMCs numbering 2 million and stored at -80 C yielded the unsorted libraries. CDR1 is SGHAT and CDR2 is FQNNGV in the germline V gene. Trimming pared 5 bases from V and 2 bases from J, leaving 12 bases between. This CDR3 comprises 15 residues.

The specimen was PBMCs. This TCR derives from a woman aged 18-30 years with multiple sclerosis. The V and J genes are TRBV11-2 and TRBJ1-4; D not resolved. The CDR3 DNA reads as TGTGCCAGCAGCCCCTCTGAGAGGACTAATGAAAAACTGTTTTTT. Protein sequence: CASSPSERTNEKLFF. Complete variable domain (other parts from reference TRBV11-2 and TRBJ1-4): EAGVAQSPRYKIIEKRQSVAFWCNPISGHATLYWYQQILGQGPKLLIQFQNNGVVDDSQLPKDRFSAERLKGVDSTLKIQPAKLEDSAVYLCASSPSERTNEKLFFGSGTQLSVL.